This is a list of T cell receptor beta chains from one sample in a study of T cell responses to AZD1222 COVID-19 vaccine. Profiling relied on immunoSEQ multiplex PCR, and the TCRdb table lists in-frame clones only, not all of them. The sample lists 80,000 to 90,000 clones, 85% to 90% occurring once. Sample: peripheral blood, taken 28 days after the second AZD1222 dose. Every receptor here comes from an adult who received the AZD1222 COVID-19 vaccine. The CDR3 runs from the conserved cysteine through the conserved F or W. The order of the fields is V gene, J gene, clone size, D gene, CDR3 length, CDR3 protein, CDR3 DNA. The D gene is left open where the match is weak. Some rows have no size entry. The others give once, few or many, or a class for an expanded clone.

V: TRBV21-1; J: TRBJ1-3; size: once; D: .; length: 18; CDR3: CASSKRTPDRGPGNTIYF; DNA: TGTGCCAGCAGCAAAAGGACCCCTGACAGGGGCCCTGGAAACACCATATATTTT
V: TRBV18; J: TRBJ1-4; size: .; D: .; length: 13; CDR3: CASSIGTNEKLFF; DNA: TGTGCCAGCTCGATTGGAACTAATGAAAAACTGTTTTTT
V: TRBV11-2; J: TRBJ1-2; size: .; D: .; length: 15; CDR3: CASSLEQGPFYGYTF; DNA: TGTGCCAGCAGCTTAGAGCAAGGGCCCTTCTATGGCTACACCTTC
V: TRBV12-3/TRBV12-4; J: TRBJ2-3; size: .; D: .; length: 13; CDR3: CASSLVGTDTQYF; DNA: TGTGCCAGCAGTTTAGTAGGCACAGATACGCAGTATTTT
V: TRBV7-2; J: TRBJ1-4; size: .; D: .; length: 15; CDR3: CASSFDGTTNEKLFF; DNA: TGTGCCAGCAGCTTTGACGGGACAACTAATGAAAAACTGTTTTTT
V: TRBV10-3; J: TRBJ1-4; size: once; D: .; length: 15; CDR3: CAISESAIKGEKLFF; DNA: TGTGCCATCAGTGAGTCGGCGATAAAGGGGGAAAAACTGTTTTTT
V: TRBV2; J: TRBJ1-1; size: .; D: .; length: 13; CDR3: CASSYDGNTEAFF; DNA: TGTGCCAGCAGTTACGACGGGAACACTGAAGCTTTCTTT
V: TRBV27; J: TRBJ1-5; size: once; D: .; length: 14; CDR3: CASKPGRYFQPQHF; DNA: TGTGCCAGCAAGCCGGGACGGTATTTCCAGCCCCAGCATTTT
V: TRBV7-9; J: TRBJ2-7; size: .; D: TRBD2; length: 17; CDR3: CASSLFGGSSGRYEQYF; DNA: TGTGCCAGCAGCTTGTTCGGGGGATCTAGCGGGAGGTACGAGCAGTACTTC
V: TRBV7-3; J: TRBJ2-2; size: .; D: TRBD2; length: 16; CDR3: CASSPAGGTNTGELFF; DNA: TGTGCCAGCAGCCCAGCGGGGGGCACGAACACCGGGGAGCTGTTTTTT
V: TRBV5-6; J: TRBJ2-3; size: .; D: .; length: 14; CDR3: CASSLVGARDTQYF; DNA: TGTGCCAGCAGCTTGGTAGGGGCGAGGGATACGCAGTATTTT
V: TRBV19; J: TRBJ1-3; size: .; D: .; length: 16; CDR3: CASSPTGTRSGNTIYF; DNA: TGTGCCAGTAGCCCAACCGGGACTCGCTCTGGAAACACCATATATTTT
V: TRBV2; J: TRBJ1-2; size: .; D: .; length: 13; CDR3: CASTLERTYGYTF; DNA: TGTGCCAGCACCTTAGAGAGGACCTATGGCTACACCTTC
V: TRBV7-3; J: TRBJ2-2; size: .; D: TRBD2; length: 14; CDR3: CASSRTSGTGELFF; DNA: TGTGCCAGCAGCAGGACTAGCGGAACCGGGGAGCTGTTTTTT
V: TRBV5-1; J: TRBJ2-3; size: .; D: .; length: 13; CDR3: CASGSRVVDTQYF; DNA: TGCGCCAGCGGGAGCAGGGTCGTCGATACGCAGTATTTT
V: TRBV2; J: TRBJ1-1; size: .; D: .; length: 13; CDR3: CASSERATGEAFF; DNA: TGTGCCAGCAGTGAAAGGGCGACAGGAGAAGCTTTCTTT